The entry below gives a single T cell receptor beta chain sequence along with its context. The source of the sample is a study of shared clonotypes between healthy human individuals. This CDR3 region has 13 residues. CDR1 and CDR2 (germline): MNHEY, SMNVEV (reference sequence). Trimming cost V 10 bases and J 4 bases; bases outside gene matches: 5. CD8 cells classed as naive were CD45RO-negative and positively selected for CCR7, excluding terminally differentiated effector memory CD45RA+ cells. Some clones are missing from TCRdb's copy, which holds only in-frame ones; the method was immunoSEQ multiplex PCR. The sample contains around 1,900,000 clones, approximately 92% of which appear only once.

V and J are TRBV27 and TRBJ2-2; TRBD1 agrees at 8 bases. The TCR originated in a man between 18 and 29 years old in good health. Some clones in this sample may be carry-over from other donors' samples. The sequencing sample was made of naive CD8+ T cells from PBMCs. The CDR3 sequence: CAIRRGRTGELFF. The CDR3 coding sequence is TGTGCCATCCGCAGGGGGCGCACCGGGGAGCTGTTTTTT.